Listed below are T cell receptor beta chains from one sample, sequenced in a study of T cells in Graves' hyperthyroidism and ophthalmopathy. Via MiXCR, TCRdb re-called the multiplex PCR reads, giving one row per CDR3 protein. This table holds some 600,000 distinct CDR3 sequences, around 13% found once. The sample comprised blood. The receptors were sampled from a young woman with Graves' hyperthyroidism that later progressed to Graves' ophthalmopathy. Both conserved end residues are trimmed from each CDR3.

V gene	J gene	CDR3 protein
TRBV7-9	TRBJ1-3	ASSLEDGLGQAGNTIY
TRBV7-9	TRBJ2-7	ASSLEGHRYEQY
TRBV6-9	TRBJ1-2	ASSFRQGEDGYT
TRBV5-1	TRBJ2-5	ASSIARDSLQETQY
TRBV11-3	TRBJ2-2	ASGTIGGRSGELF
TRBV5-6	TRBJ2-7	ASSSRTRGYEQY
TRBV12-3/TRBV12-4	TRBJ2-7	ASSLAYPLTVEQY
TRBV7-8	TRBJ1-4	ASSLGARDELF
TRBV20-1	TRBJ2-7	SARDRGAYEQY
TRBV27	TRBJ2-3	ASSLGLAGVADTQY
TRBV7-2	TRBJ2-3	ASSPGTAGPGTDTQY
TRBV5-1	TRBJ2-1	ASSLEASYHSYNEQF
TRBV19	TRBJ2-1	ASRGVGPGQF
TRBV7-2	TRBJ1-3	ASTNSGNTIY
TRBV2	TRBJ2-5	AREGWETQY
TRBV4-1	TRBJ2-7	ASSQDEAGGYEQY
TRBV3-1	TRBJ1-2	ASSQAYHGYT
TRBV20-1	TRBJ2-7	SARLNEQY
TRBV18	TRBJ2-2	ASSRPDSLTGELF
TRBV14	TRBJ1-2	ASSQEAGYSAYGYT
TRBV2	TRBJ2-3	ASGTGEGADTQY
TRBV11-2	TRBJ2-5	ASSPGGAGGETQY
TRBV6-2/TRBV6-3	TRBJ1-2	ATTGSGNYGYT
TRBV11-2	TRBJ1-6	ASSLARNSPLH
TRBV6-1	TRBJ1-1	ASRVGLNTEAF
TRBV6-2/TRBV6-3	TRBJ2-3	ASSYPSTSGRATDTQY
TRBV6-1	TRBJ2-1	ASSQSSSYNEQF
TRBV30	TRBJ1-1	ACTGNTEAF
TRBV10-3	TRBJ2-3	ATGLAPDTQY
TRBV30	TRBJ2-4	AWSVGGGVKNIQY
TRBV2	TRBJ2-7	ASAGGWYEQY
TRBV28	TRBJ1-5	ASSLRQPYSNQPQH
TRBV20-1	TRBJ1-4	SARSAERNEKLF
TRBV11-3	TRBJ2-7	ASSKDIEQY
TRBV29-1	TRBJ2-2	SVDSPVGSPNTGELF
TRBV7-8	TRBJ2-1	ASSSWTSGSKNEQF